The subject of this entry is one T cell receptor beta chain. Per the germline V gene, CDR1 is SGHRS and CDR2 is YFSETQ. CDR3 length: 15 residues. Trimming stripped 2 bases from V and 2 bases from J, with 8 bases between. Method: immunoSEQ multiplex PCR; TCRdb's copy keeps in-frame clones and lacks some. The sample shows 90,000 to 100,000 clones, about 91% of them seen only once. This sample is part of a study of T cell changes during pregnancy in multiple sclerosis. The chain links TRBV5-1 to TRBJ2-6, with D perhaps TRBD1 (6 bases). This clonotype was sampled from a female donor in good health, enrolled as a control in a pregnancy study. The sequenced sample was peripheral blood, obtained after pregnancy. In DNA, the CDR3 is TGCGCCAGCAGCTTTTCAGGGGCTGGGGCCAACGTCCTGACTTTC. Amino acids: CASSFSGAGANVLTF.